These 20 T cell receptor beta chains share one sample of origin, sequenced in a study of beta chain features in type 1 diabetes. The entirety of the isolated RNA underwent reverse transcription, so expressed TCRB transcripts were sequenced. Only in-frame clones appear in the TCRdb table, and some are missing; sequencing was by immunoSEQ multiplex PCR. The repertoire holds 300,000 to 400,000 clones, with 10% to 15% as singletons. Sequenced: naive CD4+ T cells from blood. These receptor sequences come from a man aged 18 to 29 in good health.

This clone has a handful of counts. The chain is built from TRBV29-1 and TRBJ2-7; 9 bases line up with TRBD1. J gave up 8 bases and V 7 bases, and 15 bases lay outside the gene matches. The CDR3 spans 14 residues. CDR1 and CDR2 (germline): SQVTM, ANQGSEA. CDR3 coding DNA: TGCAGCGGCTCTTCCGGGACAGGGAAGGTCAAGCAGTACTTC. As protein: CSGSSGTGKVKQYF.

A few counts support this clone. The germline gene is not matched at one end of the junction; a read error may be the cause. DNA of the CDR3: TGCGCCAGCAGCCAAGTAGGAGGGAGACCGACAGAGACCCAGTACTTC. Its translation is CASSQVGGRPTETQYF. The rearrangement links TRBV7-9 to TRBJ2-5, with D perhaps TRBD2 (6 bases). This CDR3 has 16 residues. The germline V gene encodes CDR1 SEHNR and CDR2 FQNEAQ (reference sequence).

This clone was detected a few times. This chain uses TRBV28 with TRBJ1-2; no definite D call. Trimming pared 2 bases from V and 0 bases from J, leaving 7 bases between. This CDR3 is 14 amino acids long. Germline-derived CDR1 and CDR2 are MDHEN and SYDVKM. CDR3 nucleotides: TGTGCCAGCAGTTTACCTATCCCTAACTATGGCTACACCTTC. Protein product: CASSLPIPNYGYTF.

This clone was observed a handful of times. V and J are TRBV7-2 and TRBJ2-3; D might be TRBD2 (5 bases). Germline V gene data show CDR1 as SGHTA and CDR2 as FQGNSA. V was cut by 5 bases and J by 4 bases, with 13 bases left in between. The CDR3 spans 14 residues. The CDR3 spells CASSISGWADTQYF. The DNA for the CDR3 is TGTGCCAGCAGCATAAGCGGTTGGGCAGATACGCAGTATTTT.

The CDR3 protein is CAWSKGQFNEKLFF. CDR3 bases: TGTGCCTGGAGTAAGGGGCAGTTTAATGAAAAACTGTTTTTT. The chain carries TRBV30 and TRBJ1-4, with a weak D call TRBD1 (5 bases). Germline lookup yields CDR1 GTSNPN and CDR2 SVGIG (reference sequence). This CDR3 is 14 amino acids long. V gave up 2 bases and J gave up 4 bases, with 11 bases separating them.

This sequence joins TRBV7-9 and TRBJ2-6; D gene uncertain. The CDR3 runs to 19 residues. V was trimmed by 3 bases and J by 0 bases, leaving 18 bases between them. Germline loops: CDR1 SEHNR, CDR2 FQNEAQ (reference sequence). The chain's CDR3 is CASSLSLGFLSSGANVLTF. Here the CDR3 DNA reads TGTGCCAGCAGCTTGTCCCTCGGTTTCCTTAGCTCTGGGGCCAACGTCCTGACTTTC.

The table lists this clone with a few counts. The chain is built from TRBV7-2 and TRBJ1-5, with D hard to call. CDR1 SGHTA and CDR2 FQGNSA come from the germline V gene. V was clipped by 5 bases and J by 0 bases, with 11 bases between them. The CDR3 covers 15 residues. Here the CDR3 reads CASSPLVSSNQPQHF. Here the CDR3 DNA reads TGTGCCAGCAGCCCCCTCGTCTCTAGCAATCAGCCCCAGCATTTT.

There are a few counts of this clone. This chain joins TRBV5-1 and TRBJ2-7; 11 bases agree with TRBD2. Losses at the gene ends were 8 bases for V and 5 bases for J; bases not matched to a gene: 6. Germline assignment: CDR1 SGHRS and CDR2 YFSETQ. This CDR3 contains 13 residues. The CDR3 DNA is TGCGCCAGTCAACTAGCGGGAGAGAACGAGCAGTACTTC. Protein product: CASQLAGENEQYF. Drawing the rest from reference TRBV5-1 and TRBJ2-7, the complete variable domain is KAGVTQTPRYLIKTRGQQVTLSCSPISGHRSVSWYQQTPGQGLQFLFEYFSETQRNKGNFPGRFSGRQFSNSRSEMNVSTLELGDSALYLCASQLAGENEQYFGPGTRLTVT.

The CDR3 DNA is TGTGCCTGGAGTGTGGTCCCGGCAGGGCTGGGCTACACCTTC. Protein sequence: CAWSVVPAGLGYTF. The chain is built from TRBV30 and TRBJ1-2; D may be TRBD1 (5 bases). Germline lookup yields CDR1 GTSNPN and CDR2 SVGIG (reference sequence). The CDR3 runs to 14 residues. The germline V and J ends were trimmed by 0 bases and 8 bases, with 16 bases remaining between them.

CDR3 DNA sequence: TGTGCCAGCAGTTCAATCGCTAACAATCAGCCCCAGCATTTT. It encodes CASSSIANNQPQHF. The chain carries TRBV6-5 and TRBJ1-5; D uncertain. This CDR3 has 14 amino acids. Germline CDR1 reads MNHEY; CDR2 reads SVGAGI. V was cut by 4 bases and J by 3 bases, with 10 bases left in between.

This clone was seen only a few times. The chain employs TRBV7-8 and TRBJ1-5; D is perhaps TRBD1 (6 bases). From germline, CDR1 is SGHVS and CDR2 FQNEAQ. The CDR3 is made up of 17 amino acids. Trimming left V 6 bases short and J 0 bases short, with 18 bases between. The CDR3 spells CASRSDRTTDSNQPQHF. The CDR3 bases are TGTGCCAGCAGGTCGGACAGAACAACTGATAGCAATCAGCCCCAGCATTTT. The entire variable domain, with the rest obtained from reference TRBV7-8 and TRBJ1-5, is as follows: GAGVSQSPRYKVAKRGQDVALRCDPISGHVSLFWYQQALGQGPEFLTYFQNEAQLDKSGLPSDRFFAERPEGSVSTLKIQRTQQEDSAVYLCASRSDRTTDSNQPQHFGDGTRLSIL.

This clone was counted only a few times. The chain links TRBV7-3 to TRBJ1-1; a possible D gene is TRBD1 (5 bases). This CDR3 contains 13 residues. Deletions cut 6 bases from V and 2 bases from J, with 10 bases between. Germline V gene sequence: CDR1 SGHTA, CDR2 FQGTGA. CDR3 sequence reads: CASREGLNTEAFF. DNA of the CDR3: TGTGCCAGCAGGGAGGGGTTAAACACTGAAGCTTTCTTT.

In this sample, this clone turned up a few times. The chain recombines TRBV28 with TRBJ1-5; D is undetermined. The CDR3 sequence is 15 residues long. The germline V and J ends were trimmed by 5 bases and 1 base, with 12 bases remaining between them. Germline CDR1 reads MDHEN; CDR2 reads SYDVKM. The chain's CDR3 is CASSPREISNQPQHF. CDR3 DNA sequence: TGTGCCAGCAGTCCCCGGGAAATAAGCAATCAGCCCCAGCATTTT.

This clone has only a few counts. The chain employs TRBV18 and TRBJ2-1; D gene unclear. The CDR3 runs 13 residues. CDR1 and CDR2 (germline): KGHSH, LQKENI. Trimming pared 2 bases from V and 6 bases from J, leaving 8 bases between. CDR3 nucleotides: TGTGCCAGCTCACCATTAATCTCCAATGAGCAGTTCTTC. Protein: CASSPLISNEQFF.

The chain uses TRBV28 and TRBJ2-7, with 11 nucleotides matching TRBD1. CDR3 length equals 18 residues. V was pared by 1 base and J by 0 bases, with 8 bases of the junction left unmatched. The germline V gene has CDR1 MDHEN and CDR2 SYDVKM. CDR3 protein: CASSLSPFGQGASYEQYF. The CDR3 DNA reads as TGTGCCAGCAGTTTATCCCCGTTCGGACAGGGGGCCTCCTACGAGCAGTACTTC.

This chain uses TRBV7-3 with TRBJ2-3; possibly TRBD2 for D (5 bases). CDR1 and CDR2 from the germline V gene are SGHTA and FQGTGA. V shed 5 bases and J shed 4 bases, with 13 bases lying between them. The CDR3 consists of 14 residues. This chain's CDR3 is CASSPGRAADTQYF. The CDR3, as DNA: TGTGCCAGCAGCCCCGGGCGGGCGGCAGATACGCAGTATTTT.

V and J are TRBV4-3 and TRBJ2-1; 9 nucleotides line up with TRBD2. From germline, CDR1 is LGHNA and CDR2 YSLEER. The CDR3 has 15 residues. Germline trimming cut 0 bases from V and 12 bases from J; bases unmatched to any gene: 9. Written as DNA, the CDR3 is TGCGCCAGCAGCCAAGAATGGAGAGGCGGGAGGGCGCAGTTCTTC. This encodes CASSQEWRGGRAQFF.

V is TRBV10-3 and J is TRBJ1-5; 7 bases line up with TRBD1. The CDR3 loop spans 14 amino acids. Trimming removed 10 bases from V and 6 bases from J; junction bases left unmatched: 12. The germline CDR1 and CDR2 sequences are ENHRY and SYGVKD. The CDR3 DNA sequence: TGTGCCACAAACACAGGGGTTGAGAGTCAGCCCCAGCATTTT. Translation gives CATNTGVESQPQHF.

The rearrangement links TRBV6-5 to TRBJ1-1, with TRBD1 as a possible D gene (6 bases). The CDR3 spans 12 residues. Looked up from germline, CDR1 is MNHEY and CDR2 is SVGAGI. Trimming left V 6 bases short and J 10 bases short, with 15 bases between. The CDR3 reads CASRTTGLGAFF. In DNA, the CDR3 is TGTGCCAGCAGGACCACAGGGTTGGGAGCTTTCTTT.

In this sample, this clone turned up a few times. The chain recombines TRBV7-2 with TRBJ2-7, with 7 bases aligning to TRBD2. The CDR3 contains 17 residues. Per germline, CDR1 SGHTA and CDR2 FQGNSA. V lost 0 bases to trimming and J lost 1 base; unmatched junction nucleotides: 9. The CDR3 protein is CASSLALRGSASYEQYF. The CDR3 region has the DNA TGTGCCAGCAGCTTAGCGCTGCGGGGGTCGGCGTCCTACGAGCAGTACTTC.